Below, 21 T cell receptor beta chains from the same sample are listed, as sequenced in a study of CD8+CD57+ T cells in acquired aplastic anemia. Genomic DNA templated the TCR beta VDJ and CDR3 profiling. TCRdb re-called the reads through MiXCR, storing one row per CDR3 protein. The top ten hold 70% to 90% of the sample, which has about 20,000 distinct CDR3 sequences, roughly 43% seen once. Study observations and caveats: Lower diversity marked CD8+CD57+ cells in patients, relative to total CD4+ and CD8+ pools.

Which antigens these TCRs recognize remains unknown. By flow cytometry, patients selected for sequencing had shown an expansion of CD8+CD57+ cells. What was sequenced was CD8+CD57+ T cells sorted from PBMCs. The subset: bead-enriched CD8+CD57+ effector memory T cells from SAA patients. The receptors come from a human donor with aplastic anemia.

A remark on this clonotype: Because it lacks the conserved phenylalanine or tryptophan at the end, this CDR3 is likely a read error. The DNA is omitted, as the CDR3 cannot be located on it reliably, and the CDR3 follows TCRdb's listing. The chain is built from TRBV24-1 and TRBJ2-1. The germline CDR1 and CDR2 sequences are KGHDR and SFDVKD. Termini included, the CDR3 measures 8 amino acids. CDR3 in amino acids: CATSDLFL.

The chain has TRBV25-1 and TRBJ2-5; D gene unclear. Trimming took off 7 bases at V and 2 bases at J, with 11 bases between the two ends. In germline, CDR1 is MGHDK, CDR2 SYGVNS. The CDR3 totals 13 residues. The DNA of the CDR3 is TGTGCCAGCAATCCCGACTGGCAAGAGACCCAGTACTTC. It specifies CASNPDWQETQYF.

Points on this clonotype: This CDR3 fails to terminate in the conserved phenylalanine or tryptophan, so it likely reflects a read error. The DNA is left out, because the CDR3 cannot be placed on it with certainty; the CDR3 is given as TCRdb lists it. The chain has TRBV10-1 and TRBJ2-1; TRBD1, as called in the table, went unchecked against the DNA. The germline V gene encodes CDR1 WNHNN and CDR2 SYGVQD (reference sequence). The CDR3 contains 10 residues when both ends are counted. The chain's CDR3 is CASSSFRHVP.

The chain employs TRBV29-1 and TRBJ2-2; 7 bases are a match to TRBD1. J gave up 4 bases and V 6 bases, and 8 bases lay outside the gene matches. Germline CDR1 is SQVTM and CDR2 is ANQGSEA. The CDR3 has 14 amino acids. Here the CDR3 DNA reads TGCAGCGTGTTCCAGGGGGTAGGCACCGGGGAGCTGTTTTTT. Translation: CSVFQGVGTGELFF.

This sequence joins TRBV20-1 and TRBJ2-1, with TRBD2 matching over 11 bases. The CDR3 totals 15 residues. The germline V gene encodes CDR1 DFQATT and CDR2 SNEGSKA (reference sequence). The V and J ends lost 1 base and 8 bases, in that order; junction bases with no gene match: 7. Written as DNA, the CDR3 is TGCAGTGCTAGAGCTAGCGGGAGGTGGGTCGATGAGCAGTTCTTC. Protein sequence: CSARASGRWVDEQFF.

As regards this clonotype: Here the CDR3 omits its conserved ending phenylalanine or tryptophan, so a read error is the likely source. The V gene is TRBV9, the J gene TRBJ2-3; 14 bases agree with TRBD2. Germline V gene sequence: CDR1 SGDLS, CDR2 YYNGEE. V gave up 4 bases and J gave up 5 bases; unmatched junction bases: 18. The length of the CDR3 is 20 residues. The CDR3 bases are TGTGCCAGCAGCCCCCAGGGGACTAGCGGGAGTCTAGGGGCCAGAGATACGCAGTATCTT. Its protein product is CASSPQGTSGSLGARDTQYL.

This clonotype was seen more than once but under ten times. The chain uses TRBV19 and TRBJ2-1; D remains ambiguous. V shed 4 bases and J shed 4 bases, with 8 bases lying between them. Germline-derived CDR1 and CDR2 are LNHDA and SQIVND (reference sequence). The CDR3 consists of 13 residues. CDR3 region: CASSTYGYNEQFF. The CDR3 nucleotides read TGTGCCAGTAGTACGTATGGTTACAATGAGCAGTTCTTC.

This sequence joins TRBV7-2 and TRBJ1-5; D remains ambiguous. Germline CDR1 and CDR2: SGHTA and FQGNSA. V lost 5 bases and J lost 9, with 17 bases in between. The CDR3 contains 14 residues. The CDR3 reads CASSPGDLVSPQHF. For the CDR3, the DNA is TGTGCCAGCAGCCCGGGAGACCTCGTTTCGCCCCAGCATTTT.

This clonotype has ten or more counts. The chain carries TRBV5-1 and TRBJ2-5; D is unclear. Germline CDR1 SGHRS, CDR2 YFSETQ. The CDR3 has 12 amino acids. The germline V and J ends were trimmed by 1 base and 2 bases, with 3 bases remaining between them. DNA of the CDR3: TGCGCCAGCAGCTTGCCTCAAGAGACCCAGTACTTC. This encodes CASSLPQETQYF.

There are many counts of this clonotype. The genes are TRBV20-1 and TRBJ2-3; D not certain. The CDR3 consists of 11 residues. Germline CDR1 reads DFQATT; CDR2 reads SNEGSKA (reference sequence). V lost 6 bases, J lost 6 bases, and 10 bases lay in between. CDR3 bases: TGCAGTGCCGAGGCTCAGGATACGCAGTATTTT. Translating it yields CSAEAQDTQYF.

The rearrangement uses TRBV6-5 and TRBJ2-3; 14 bases are a match to TRBD2. The junction had 5 bases not matched to a gene; V was cut back by 6 bases and J by 0 bases. Germline CDR1 is MNHEY and CDR2 is SVGAGI. The CDR3 contains 17 residues. CDR3 loop: CASSQTSGGVSTDTQYF. The CDR3 nucleotides read TGTGCCAGCAGCCAGACTAGCGGGGGGGTTAGCACAGATACGCAGTATTTT.

This chain joins TRBV2 and TRBJ2-3; TRBD2 matches at 12 bases. CDR1 and CDR2 from the germline V gene are SNHLY and FYNNEI. The trim removed 5 bases at V and 5 bases at J, leaving 14 bases unmatched. The CDR3 has 18 residues. CDR3 nucleotides: TGTGCCAGCAGTTTAGCCTCGACTAGCGGGGGCCGGGGAGATACGCAGTATTTT. Protein sequence: CASSLASTSGGRGDTQYF.

The chain uses TRBV5-6 and TRBJ2-3, with TRBD2 matching over 10 bases. The germline V gene has CDR1 SGHDT and CDR2 YYEEEE. This CDR3 region has 14 residues. The J segment lost 8 bases and the V segment lost 0 bases, leaving 3 bases of the junction unmatched. In DNA form, the CDR3 reads TGTGCCAGCAGCTTGGAGGCTAGCGGGGGTACGCAGTATTTT. This sequence encodes CASSLEASGGTQYF.

V gene TRBV28 combines with J gene TRBJ2-7; perhaps TRBD2 as D (5 bases). The V gene's germline CDR1 is MDHEN and CDR2 SYDVKM. The V end lost 3 bases, the J end lost 0 bases, and 9 bases lay between the germline ends. The CDR3 totals 14 residues. This CDR3 reads CASSFGGSSYEQYF. The CDR3 DNA reads as TGTGCCAGCAGTTTTGGTGGGAGCTCCTACGAGCAGTACTTC.

The table lists this clonotype with a count of one. The rearrangement uses TRBV14 and TRBJ2-1; perhaps TRBD2 as D (5 bases). This CDR3 comprises 15 residues. Germline V CDR1 and CDR2: SGHDN, FVKESK. Trimming removed 4 bases from V and 5 bases from J, with 15 bases in between. The CDR3 sequence is CASSLALAGNNEQFF. For the CDR3, the DNA is TGTGCCAGCAGCCTAGCCCTGGCGGGTAACAATGAGCAGTTCTTC. Supplemented by reference TRBV14 and TRBJ2-1, the full variable domain reads EAGVTQFPSHSVIEKGQTVTLRCDPISGHDNLYWYRRVMGKEIKFLLHFVKESKQDESGMPNNRFLAERTGGTYSTLKVQPAELEDSGVYFCASSLALAGNNEQFFGPGTRLTVL.

This clonotype showed up just a few times. V usage is TRBV11-3 and J usage is TRBJ2-3, with 10 bases that match TRBD2. This CDR3 comprises 17 residues. Per germline, CDR1 SGHNT and CDR2 YENEEA. The V segment lost 5 bases and the J segment 2 bases; nucleotides outside the gene matches: 10. CDR3 bases: TGTGCCAGCAGCCCAGGACTAGCGGAGTTTCTCACAGATACGCAGTATTTT. Translated, it gives CASSPGLAEFLTDTQYF. Using reference TRBV11-3 and TRBJ2-3 for the parts outside the CDR3, the full variable domain is EAGVVQSPRYKIIEKKQPVAFWCNPISGHNTLYWYLQNLGQGPELLIRYENEEAVDDSQLPKDRFSAERLKGVDSTLKIQPAELGDSAVYLCASSPGLAEFLTDTQYFGPGTRLTVL.

The chain links TRBV11-3 to TRBJ2-1, with TRBD2 identical over 9 bases. With V trimmed by 5 bases and J by 7 bases, 12 bases remained unmatched. This CDR3 spans 16 amino acids. Germline V gene lookup returns CDR1 SGHNT and CDR2 YENEEA. The CDR3 region has the DNA TGTGCCAGCAGCCCTAGGGCTAGCGGGACCTCAAATGAGCAGTTCTTC. As protein: CASSPRASGTSNEQFF. The whole variable domain, filled in from reference TRBV11-3 and TRBJ2-1, reads EAGVVQSPRYKIIEKKQPVAFWCNPISGHNTLYWYLQNLGQGPELLIRYENEEAVDDSQLPKDRFSAERLKGVDSTLKIQPAELGDSAVYLCASSPRASGTSNEQFFGPGTRLTVL.

The chain has TRBV6-6 and TRBJ2-7; possible D gene TRBD1, 6 bases. Per the germline V gene, CDR1 is MNHNY and CDR2 is SVGAGI (reference sequence). V lost 2 bases, J lost 4 bases, and 12 bases lay in between. This CDR3 comprises 14 residues. The CDR3 sequence: CASSYEGVGYEQYF. The CDR3 nucleotides are TGTGCCAGCAGTTACGAGGGGGTTGGGTACGAGCAGTACTTC.

This clonotype has at least ten counts. This chain links TRBV7-9 with TRBJ2-6; weak D call: TRBD1 (6 bases). The V end lost 5 bases, the J end lost 1 base, and 18 bases lay between the germline ends. Germline CDR1 reads SEHNR; CDR2 reads FQNEAQ (reference sequence). CDR3 length: 18 amino acids. CDR3 nucleotide sequence: TGTGCCAGCAGCCGATCGGACAGTCGGAATTCTGGGGCCAACGTCCTGACTTTC. Its protein is CASSRSDSRNSGANVLTF. The full variable domain, with the rest looked up from reference TRBV7-9 and TRBJ2-6, is DTGVSQNPRHKITKRGQNVTFRCDPISEHNRLYWYRQTLGQGPEFLTYFQNEAQLEKSRLLSDRFSAERPKGSFSTLEIQRTEQGDSAMYLCASSRSDSRNSGANVLTFGAGSRLTVL.

This clonotype was detected a few times. The rearrangement uses TRBV5-5 and TRBJ2-5; D gene unclear. The CDR3 length is 12 residues. Trimming took 4 bases from V and 5 from J, leaving 9 bases between them. Germline V CDR1 and CDR2: SGHKS, YYEKEE (reference sequence). The CDR3 DNA is TGTGCCAGCAGCCCAAACCCGGAGACCCAGTACTTC. Its translation is CASSPNPETQYF. The full variable domain, rest sourced from reference TRBV5-5 and TRBJ2-5, is DAGVTQSPTHLIKTRGQQVTLRCSPISGHKSVSWYQQVLGQGPQFIFQYYEKEERGRGNFPDRFSARQFPNYSSELNVNALLLGDSALYLCASSPNPETQYFGPGTRLLVL.

The chain employs TRBV2 and TRBJ2-5, with a tentative D call TRBD1 (6 bases). CDR3 length: 13 amino acids. V was trimmed by 4 bases and J by 3 bases, leaving 9 bases between them. Germline CDR1 and CDR2: SNHLY and FYNNEI. This CDR3 reads CASSVHREETQYF. Here the CDR3 DNA reads TGTGCCAGCAGTGTTCACAGGGAAGAGACCCAGTACTTC.